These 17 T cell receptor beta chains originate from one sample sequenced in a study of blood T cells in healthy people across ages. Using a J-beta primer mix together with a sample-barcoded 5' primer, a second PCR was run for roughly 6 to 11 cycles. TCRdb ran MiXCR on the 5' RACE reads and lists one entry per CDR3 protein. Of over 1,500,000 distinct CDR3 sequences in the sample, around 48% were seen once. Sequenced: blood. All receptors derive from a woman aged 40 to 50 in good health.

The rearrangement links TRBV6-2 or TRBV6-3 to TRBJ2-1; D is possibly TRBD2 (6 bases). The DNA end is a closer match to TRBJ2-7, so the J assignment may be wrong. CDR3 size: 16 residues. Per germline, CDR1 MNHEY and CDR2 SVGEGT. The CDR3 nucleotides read TGTGCCAGCAGTCTCCCAGGCGGGGTCTCCTACAATGAGCAGTACTTC. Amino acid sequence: CASSLPGGVSYNEQYF.

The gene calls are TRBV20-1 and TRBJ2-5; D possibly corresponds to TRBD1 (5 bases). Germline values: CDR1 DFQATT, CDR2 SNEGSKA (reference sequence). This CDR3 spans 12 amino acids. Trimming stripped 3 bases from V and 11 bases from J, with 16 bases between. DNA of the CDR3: TGCAGTGCTAGGAACCAGGGCGATGAGCAGTACTTC. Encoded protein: CSARNQGDEQYF.

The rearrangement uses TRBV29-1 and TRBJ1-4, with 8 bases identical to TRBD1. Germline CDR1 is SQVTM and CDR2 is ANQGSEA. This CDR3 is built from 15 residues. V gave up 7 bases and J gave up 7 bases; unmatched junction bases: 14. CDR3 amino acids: CSAGSSGTGVEKLFF. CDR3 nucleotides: TGCAGCGCTGGAAGTTCCGGGACAGGTGTTGAAAAACTGTTTTTT.

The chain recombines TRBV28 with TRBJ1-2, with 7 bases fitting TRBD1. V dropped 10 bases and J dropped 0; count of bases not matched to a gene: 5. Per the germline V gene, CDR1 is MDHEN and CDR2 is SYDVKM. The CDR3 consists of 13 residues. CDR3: CAIRQGANYGYTF. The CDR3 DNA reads TGTGCCATTCGACAGGGAGCTAACTATGGCTACACCTTC.

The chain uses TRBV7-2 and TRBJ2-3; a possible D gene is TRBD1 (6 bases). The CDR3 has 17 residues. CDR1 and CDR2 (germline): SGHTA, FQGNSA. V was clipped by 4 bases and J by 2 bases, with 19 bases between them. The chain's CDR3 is CASSWADSPLSTDTQYF. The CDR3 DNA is TGTGCCAGCAGCTGGGCGGACAGTCCCCTCTCCACAGATACGCAGTATTTT.

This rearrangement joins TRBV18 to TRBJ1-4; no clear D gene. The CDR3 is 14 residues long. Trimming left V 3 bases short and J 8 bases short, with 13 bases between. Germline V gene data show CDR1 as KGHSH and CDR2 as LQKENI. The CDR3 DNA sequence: TGTGCCAGCTCACCCGACGGACTGGGCGAAAAACTGTTTTTT. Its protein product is CASSPDGLGEKLFF.

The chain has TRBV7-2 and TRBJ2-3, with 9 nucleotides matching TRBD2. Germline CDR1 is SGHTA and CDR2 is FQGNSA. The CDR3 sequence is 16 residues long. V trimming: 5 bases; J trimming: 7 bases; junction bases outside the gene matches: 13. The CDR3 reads CASSPSRRGGSHTQYF. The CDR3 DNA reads TGTGCCAGCAGCCCTAGTCGGCGGGGGGGCTCTCATACGCAGTATTTT.

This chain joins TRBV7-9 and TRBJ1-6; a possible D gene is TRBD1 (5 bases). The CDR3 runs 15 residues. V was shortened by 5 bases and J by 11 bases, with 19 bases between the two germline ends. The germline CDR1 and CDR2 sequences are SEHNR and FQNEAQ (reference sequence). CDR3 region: CASSLGGGYNAPLHF. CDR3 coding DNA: TGTGCCAGCAGCCTCGGCGGGGGTTACAATGCACCCCTCCACTTT.

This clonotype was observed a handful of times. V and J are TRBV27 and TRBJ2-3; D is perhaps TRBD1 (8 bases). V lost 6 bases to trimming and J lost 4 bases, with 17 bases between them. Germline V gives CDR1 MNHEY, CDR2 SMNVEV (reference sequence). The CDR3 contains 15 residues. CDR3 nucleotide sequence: TGTGCCAGCAGCTGGACAGGGCGGGGGTCAGATACGCAGTATTTT. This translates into CASSWTGRGSDTQYF.

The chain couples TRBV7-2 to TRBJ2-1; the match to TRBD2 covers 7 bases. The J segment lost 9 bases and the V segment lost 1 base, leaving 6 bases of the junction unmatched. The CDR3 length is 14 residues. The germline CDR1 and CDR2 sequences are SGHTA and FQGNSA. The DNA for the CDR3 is TGTGCCAGCAGCTTAGGACTAGCATTTGTTGAGCAGTTCTTC. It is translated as CASSLGLAFVEQFF.

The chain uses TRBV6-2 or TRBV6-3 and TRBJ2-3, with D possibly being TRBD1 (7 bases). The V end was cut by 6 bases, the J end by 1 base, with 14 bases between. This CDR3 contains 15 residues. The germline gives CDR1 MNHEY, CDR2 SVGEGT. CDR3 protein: CASRSTGTRTDTQYF. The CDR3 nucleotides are TGTGCCAGCAGGTCGACAGGGACTCGCACAGATACGCAGTATTTT.

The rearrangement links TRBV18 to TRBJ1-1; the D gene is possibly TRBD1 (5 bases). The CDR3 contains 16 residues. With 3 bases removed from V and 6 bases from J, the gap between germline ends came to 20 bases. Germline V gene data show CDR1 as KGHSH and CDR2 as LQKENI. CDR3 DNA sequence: TGTGCCAGCTCACCGGGCCGGAGGGGCATTGGGCCTGAAGCTTTCTTT. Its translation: CASSPGRRGIGPEAFF.

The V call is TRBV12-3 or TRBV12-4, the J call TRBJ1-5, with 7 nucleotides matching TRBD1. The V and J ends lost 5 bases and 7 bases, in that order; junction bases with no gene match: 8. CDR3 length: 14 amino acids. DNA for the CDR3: TGTGCCAGCAGTAGCCGGACAGGTAGGCAGCCCCAGCATTTT. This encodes CASSSRTGRQPQHF.

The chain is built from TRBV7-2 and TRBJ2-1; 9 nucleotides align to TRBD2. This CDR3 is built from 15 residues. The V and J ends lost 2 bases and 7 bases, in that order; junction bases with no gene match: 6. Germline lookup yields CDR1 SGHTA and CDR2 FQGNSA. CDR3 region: CASSLKRGALNEQFF. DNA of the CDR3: TGTGCCAGCAGCTTAAAGCGGGGGGCCTTGAATGAGCAGTTCTTC.

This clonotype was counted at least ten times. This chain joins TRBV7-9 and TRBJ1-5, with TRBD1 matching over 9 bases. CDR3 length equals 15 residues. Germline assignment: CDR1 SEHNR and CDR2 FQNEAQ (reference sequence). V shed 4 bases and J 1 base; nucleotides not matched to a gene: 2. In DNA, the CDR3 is TGTGCCAGCAGCTCCGGGACAGGGAGCAATCAGCCCCAGCATTTT. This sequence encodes CASSSGTGSNQPQHF.

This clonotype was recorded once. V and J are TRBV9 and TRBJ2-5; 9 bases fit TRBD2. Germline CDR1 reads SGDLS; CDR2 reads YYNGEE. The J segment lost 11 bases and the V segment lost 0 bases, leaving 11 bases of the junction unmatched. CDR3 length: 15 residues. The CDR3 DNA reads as TGTGCCAGCAGCGTAGTGGCGGGGGGGCCGGAGGAGCAGTACTTC. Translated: CASSVVAGGPEEQYF. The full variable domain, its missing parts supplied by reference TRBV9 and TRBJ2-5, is DSGVTQTPKHLITATGQRVTLRCSPRSGDLSVYWYQQSLDQGLQFLIQYYNGEERAKGNILERFSAQQFPDLHSELNLSSLELGDSALYFCASSVVAGGPEEQYFGPGTRLLVL.

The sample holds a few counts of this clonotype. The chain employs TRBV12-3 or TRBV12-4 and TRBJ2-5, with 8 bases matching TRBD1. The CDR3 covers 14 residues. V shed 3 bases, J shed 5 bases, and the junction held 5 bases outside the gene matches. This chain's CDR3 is CASSFMTGVETQYF. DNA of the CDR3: TGTGCCAGCAGTTTCATGACAGGGGTCGAGACCCAGTACTTC.